The entry that follows covers one T cell receptor (beta chain) sequence. One end of the junction is discordant with germline, which a read error may explain. Then a second PCR, running about 6 to 11 cycles, was carried out with a sample-barcoded 5' primer and a J-beta primer mix. TCRdb used MiXCR to reprocess the 5' RACE reads, holding one entry per CDR3 protein. This sample has about 1.1 million distinct CDR3 sequences, with about two fifths found just once. The CDR3 runs to 14 residues. CDR1 is SGHRS, CDR2 YFSETQ, per germline. Isolated per sample were at least 6 million PBMCs. This entry comes from a study of blood T cells in healthy people across ages.

Source material: blood. The TCR sequence derives from a man aged 18 to 30 in good health. The genes are TRBV5-1 and TRBJ1-1; D is ambiguous. CDR3 sequence: CASSLGQMNTGAFF. CDR3 bases: TGCGCCAGCAGCTTGGGCCAAATGAACACTGGAGCTTTCTTT. Combining the CDR3 with reference TRBV5-1 and TRBJ1-1 gives the whole variable domain KAGVTQTPRYLIKTRGQQVTLSCSPISGHRSVSWYQQTPGQGLQFLFEYFSETQRNKGNFPGRFSGRQFSNSRSEMNVSTLELGDSALYLCASSLGQMNTGAFFGQGTRLTVV.